A selection of T cell receptor beta chains follows, all from one sample in a study of cytomegalovirus exposure and HLA in healthy donors. The method was immunoSEQ multiplex PCR; TCRdb's version includes in-frame clones alone and lacks a portion of them. The table includes some 200,000 clones, 82% detected once. The material sequenced was PBMCs. These receptors all stem from a woman aged 45 to 65 in good health and CMV-seropositive. Each CDR3 is given with its conserved first and last residue. Each record gives: J gene, clone size, V gene, D gene, CDR3 DNA, CDR3 protein. D genes are given only for firm matches. Only some rows state a clone size, as once, few, many or a class for expanded clones.

>TRBJ1-2|NA|TRBV5-1|TRBD1
TGCGCCAGCAGGCCGGGACAGGGGGTCCCTGTCTACACCTTC
CASRPGQGVPVYTF
>TRBJ2-2|NA|TRBV13|TRBD1
TGTGCCAGCAGCTTATGGACAGGGGGCTCCGGGGAGCTGTTTTTT
CASSLWTGGSGELFF
>TRBJ1-1|NA|TRBV19|TRBD1
TGTGCCAGTAGAGGGTCGGGGGACAGCGTAGCTCACACTGAAGCTTTCTTT
CASRGSGDSVAHTEAFF
>TRBJ1-6|NA|TRBV19|NA
TGTGCCAGTAGTATTTGGGACACCGATAATTCACCCCTCCACTTT
CASSIWDTDNSPLHF
>TRBJ2-7|NA|TRBV2|TRBD1
TGTGCCAGCAGGGGGACAGGGGGCGTCGAGCAGTACTTC
CASRGTGGVEQYF
>TRBJ2-5|NA|TRBV28|TRBD1
TGTGCCAGCAGTATGGAGGGCAGGGGGCACCAAGAGACCCAGTACTTC
CASSMEGRGHQETQYF
>TRBJ1-3|NA|TRBV28|NA
TGTGCCAGCAGTAGCGGGACTGCTGGAAACACCATATATTTT
CASSSGTAGNTIYF
>TRBJ1-1|NA|TRBV7-3|TRBD1
TGTGCCAGCAGCTTAACAGGGGGCAAAAACACTGAAGCTTTCTTT
CASSLTGGKNTEAFF
>TRBJ2-5|few|TRBV19|TRBD1
TGTGCCAGTAGCGGGACAGCGAAGGAGACCCAGTACTTC
CASSGTAKETQYF
>TRBJ2-7|few|TRBV5-4|NA
TGTGCCAGCAGCTTATTGGGCGTCGAGCAGTACTTC
CASSLLGVEQYF
>TRBJ2-5|NA|TRBV18|TRBD1
TGTGCCAGCTCACCGACAGGGTACCAAGAGACCCAGTACTTC
CASSPTGYQETQYF
>TRBJ2-5|NA|TRBV18|NA
TGTGCCAGCTCCCCCGACTCGGAAGAGACCCAGTACTTC
CASSPDSEETQYF
>TRBJ2-3|NA|TRBV7-9|NA
TGTGCCAGCAGCTTACTACAGGGTACAGATACGCAGTATTTT
CASSLLQGTDTQYF
>TRBJ2-7|NA|TRBV5-1|NA
TGCGCCAGCACCCTGGGGGACATTTCCTACGAGCAGTACTTC
CASTLGDISYEQYF
>TRBJ1-5|NA|TRBV4-1|NA
TGCGCCAGCAGCCAAGATCTTGTTCAGCCCCAGCATTTT
CASSQDLVQPQHF
>TRBJ1-2|NA|TRBV9|TRBD1
TGTGCCAGCAGCGTAGACGGACAGGGGGTCTCTGGCTACACCTTC
CASSVDGQGVSGYTF
>TRBJ1-6|few|TRBV7-9|TRBD1
TGTGCCAGCAGACCTACAGGGGATAATTCACCCCTCCACTTT
CASRPTGDNSPLHF
>TRBJ2-7|NA|TRBV30|TRBD1
TGTGCCTGGAGTGTGACAGGGGGCGCCTACGAGCAGTACTTC
CAWSVTGGAYEQYF
>TRBJ1-6|NA|TRBV19|TRBD1
TGTGCCAGTAGAGGGACAGCGCTTAATTCACCCCTCCACTTT
CASRGTALNSPLHF